This T cell receptor (beta chain) originates from a study of Ad26.COV2.S vaccination and SARS-CoV-2 variants. At the level of the study: Donor got 5x10^10 or 1x10^11 viral particles of Ad26.COV2.S. Whole-study findings and limits: Researchers reported similar non-spike TCR breadth in vaccine and placebo recipients. Relative to placebo recipients, vaccine recipients exhibited elevated spike-specific TCR breadth.

The data were produced by immunoSEQ multiplex PCR, yet TCRdb's version contains in-frame clones alone and is incomplete. The sample shows a few hundred thousand clones, about nine tenths of them seen only once. For this clone: The antigen remains undetermined.

The CDR3 runs to 14 residues. The trim removed 6 bases at V and 8 bases at J, leaving 9 bases unmatched. Germline V gene data show CDR1 as KGHSH and CDR2 as LQKENI. Treatment meaning: 15 to 20 received Ad26.COV2.S at low or high dose, single or two shots; 5 received placebo; per-sample allocation not given. Each sample was drawn 63 days after the first injection (of vaccine or placebo). The chain uses TRBV18 and TRBJ1-4; TRBD1 agrees at 7 bases. The TCR originated in a person between 18 and 65 years old who received the Ad26.COV2.S COVID-19 vaccine or a placebo. The sequencing used peripheral blood, collected in a trial of Ad26.COV2.S vaccine versus placebo. This CDR3 reads CASSSTGRNEKLFF. The DNA of the CDR3 is TGTGCCAGCTCGTCGACAGGGAGGAACGAAAAACTGTTTTTT.